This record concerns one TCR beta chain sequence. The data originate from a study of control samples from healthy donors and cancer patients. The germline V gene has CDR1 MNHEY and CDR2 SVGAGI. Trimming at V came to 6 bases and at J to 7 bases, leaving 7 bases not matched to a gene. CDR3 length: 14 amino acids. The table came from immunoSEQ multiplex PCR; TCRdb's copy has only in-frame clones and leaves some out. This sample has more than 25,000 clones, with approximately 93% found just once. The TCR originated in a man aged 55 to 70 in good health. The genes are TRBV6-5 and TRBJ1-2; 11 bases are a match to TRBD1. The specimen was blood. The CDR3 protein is CASSPGQGVAGYTF. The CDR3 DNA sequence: TGTGCCAGCAGCCCGGGACAGGGGGTGGCTGGCTACACCTTC.